This TCR beta chain emerged from a study of T cell responses to AZD1222 COVID-19 vaccine. Study background: Timing groups of about 4 and about 12 weeks for second doses were pooled.

The germline V gene encodes CDR1 SNHLY and CDR2 FYNNEI. The V end lost 8 bases, the J end lost 1 base, and 17 bases lay between the germline ends. The length of the CDR3 is 15 residues. Some clones are missing from TCRdb's copy, which holds only in-frame ones; the method was immunoSEQ multiplex PCR. The sample carries 100,000 to 150,000 clones, over 75% recorded once. This receptor was obtained from an adult in good health. The sample here was peripheral blood, taken on day 0 of AZD1222 vaccination. This rearrangement joins TRBV2 to TRBJ2-5, with D perhaps TRBD2 (6 bases). The CDR3 region is CASLSFGGIQETQYF. CDR3 sequence (DNA): TGTGCCAGCTTAAGCTTCGGCGGGATCCAAGAGACCCAGTACTTC.